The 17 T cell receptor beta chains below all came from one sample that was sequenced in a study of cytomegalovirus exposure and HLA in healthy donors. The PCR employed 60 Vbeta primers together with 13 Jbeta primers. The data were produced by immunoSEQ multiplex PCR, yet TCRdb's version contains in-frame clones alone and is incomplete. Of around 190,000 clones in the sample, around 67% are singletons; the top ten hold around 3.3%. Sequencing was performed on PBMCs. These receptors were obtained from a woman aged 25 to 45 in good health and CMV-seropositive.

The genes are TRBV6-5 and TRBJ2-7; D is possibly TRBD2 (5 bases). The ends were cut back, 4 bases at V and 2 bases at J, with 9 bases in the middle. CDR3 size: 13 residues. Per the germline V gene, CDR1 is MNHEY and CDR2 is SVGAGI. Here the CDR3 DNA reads TGTGCCAGCAGTTTCGGACTGGCCTACGAGCAGTACTTC. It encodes CASSFGLAYEQYF.

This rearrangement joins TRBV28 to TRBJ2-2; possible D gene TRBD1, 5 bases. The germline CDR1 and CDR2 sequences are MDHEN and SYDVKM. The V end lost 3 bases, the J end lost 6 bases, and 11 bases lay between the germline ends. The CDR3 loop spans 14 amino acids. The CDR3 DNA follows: TGTGCCAGCAGTTTCCCAGGGTGGGCCGGGGAGCTGTTTTTT. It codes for CASSFPGWAGELFF.

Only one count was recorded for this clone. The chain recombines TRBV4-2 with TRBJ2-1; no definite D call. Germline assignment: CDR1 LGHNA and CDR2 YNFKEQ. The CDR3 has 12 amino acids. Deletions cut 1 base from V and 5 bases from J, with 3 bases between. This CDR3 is CASSQVNNEQFF. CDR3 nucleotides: TGTGCCAGCAGCCAAGTAAACAATGAGCAGTTCTTC.

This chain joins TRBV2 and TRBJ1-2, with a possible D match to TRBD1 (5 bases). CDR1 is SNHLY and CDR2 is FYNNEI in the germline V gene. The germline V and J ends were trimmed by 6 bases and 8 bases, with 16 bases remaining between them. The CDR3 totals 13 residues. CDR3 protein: CASRDTLRGGYTF. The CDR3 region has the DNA TGTGCCAGCAGGGACACCCTTAGGGGAGGCTACACCTTC.

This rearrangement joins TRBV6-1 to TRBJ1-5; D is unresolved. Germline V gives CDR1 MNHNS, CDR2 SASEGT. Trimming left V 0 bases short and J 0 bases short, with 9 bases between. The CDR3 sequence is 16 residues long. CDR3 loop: CASSEAGGRSNQPQHF. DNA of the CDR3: TGTGCCAGCAGTGAAGCAGGAGGGCGTAGCAATCAGCCCCAGCATTTT.

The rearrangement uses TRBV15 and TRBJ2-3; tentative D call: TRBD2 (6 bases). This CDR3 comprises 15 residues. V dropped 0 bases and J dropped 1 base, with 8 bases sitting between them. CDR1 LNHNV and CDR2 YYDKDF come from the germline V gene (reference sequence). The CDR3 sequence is CATSRDPSGTDTQYF. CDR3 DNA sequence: TGTGCCACCAGCAGAGACCCTAGCGGCACAGATACGCAGTATTTT.

The CDR3 reads CASSLLPSYEQYF. CDR3 coding DNA: TGTGCCAGTAGTCTTCTCCCGAGCTACGAGCAGTACTTC. This chain links TRBV19 with TRBJ2-7; no firm D call. The CDR3 is 13 amino acids. CDR1 and CDR2 (germline): LNHDA, SQIVND (reference sequence). Between the trimmed V and J ends, which lost 5 bases and 3 bases, there was a span of 11 bases.

CDR3 amino acids: CASSFPVSDRGNSYEQYF. CDR3 bases: TGTGCCAGCAGCTTTCCGGTCAGTGACAGGGGAAACTCCTACGAGCAGTACTTC. The gene calls are TRBV7-9 and TRBJ2-7, with TRBD1 identical over 8 bases. The CDR3 is 18 amino acids. With 3 bases clipped from V and 0 bases from J, the junction kept 13 bases outside the gene matches. The germline V gene has CDR1 SEHNR and CDR2 FQNEAQ (reference sequence).

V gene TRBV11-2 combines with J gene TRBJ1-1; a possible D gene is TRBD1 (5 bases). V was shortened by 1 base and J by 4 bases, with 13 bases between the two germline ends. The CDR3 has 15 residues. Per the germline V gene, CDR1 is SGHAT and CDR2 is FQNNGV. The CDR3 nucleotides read TGTGCCAGCAGCTTAGGGTGGGACTTATTCACTGAAGCTTTCTTT. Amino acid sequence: CASSLGWDLFTEAFF.

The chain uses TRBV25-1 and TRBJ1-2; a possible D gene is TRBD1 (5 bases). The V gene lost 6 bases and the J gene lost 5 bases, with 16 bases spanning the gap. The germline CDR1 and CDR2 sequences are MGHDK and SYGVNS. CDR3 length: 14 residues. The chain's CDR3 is CASSAQGSLYGYTF. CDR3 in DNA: TGTGCCAGCAGCGCCCAGGGTTCCTTATATGGCTACACCTTC.

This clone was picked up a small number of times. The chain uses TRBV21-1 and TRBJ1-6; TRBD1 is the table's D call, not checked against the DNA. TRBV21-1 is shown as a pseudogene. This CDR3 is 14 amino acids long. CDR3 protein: CASRTGQGNSPLHF. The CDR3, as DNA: TGTGCCAGCAGGACCGGACAGGGAAATTCACCCCTCCACTTT.

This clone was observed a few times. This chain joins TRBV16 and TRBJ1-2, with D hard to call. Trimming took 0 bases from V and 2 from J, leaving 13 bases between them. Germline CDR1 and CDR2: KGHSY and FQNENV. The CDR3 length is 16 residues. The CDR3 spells CASSQSITARNYGYTF. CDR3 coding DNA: TGTGCCAGCAGCCAATCGATTACAGCCCGGAACTATGGCTACACCTTC.

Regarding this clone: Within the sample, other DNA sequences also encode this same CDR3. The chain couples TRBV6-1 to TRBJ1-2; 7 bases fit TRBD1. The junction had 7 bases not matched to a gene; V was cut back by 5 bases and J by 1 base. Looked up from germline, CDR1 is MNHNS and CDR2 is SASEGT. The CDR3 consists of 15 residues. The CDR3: CASSPRRDSNYGYTF. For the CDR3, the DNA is TGTGCCAGCAGTCCCCGGCGGGACAGTAACTATGGCTACACCTTC.

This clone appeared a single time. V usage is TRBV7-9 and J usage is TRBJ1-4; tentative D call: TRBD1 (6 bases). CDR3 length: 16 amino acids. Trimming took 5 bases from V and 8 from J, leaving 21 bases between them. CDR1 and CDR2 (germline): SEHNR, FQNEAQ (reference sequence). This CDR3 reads CASSNGRGAPREKLFF. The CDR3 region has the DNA TGTGCCAGCAGCAACGGGAGGGGGGCGCCTAGAGAAAAACTGTTTTTT.

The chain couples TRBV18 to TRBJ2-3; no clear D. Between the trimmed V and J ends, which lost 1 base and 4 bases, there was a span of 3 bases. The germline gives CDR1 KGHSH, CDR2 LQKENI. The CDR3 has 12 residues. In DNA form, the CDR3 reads TGTGCCAGCTCACCACTCGCAGATACGCAGTATTTT. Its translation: CASSPLADTQYF.

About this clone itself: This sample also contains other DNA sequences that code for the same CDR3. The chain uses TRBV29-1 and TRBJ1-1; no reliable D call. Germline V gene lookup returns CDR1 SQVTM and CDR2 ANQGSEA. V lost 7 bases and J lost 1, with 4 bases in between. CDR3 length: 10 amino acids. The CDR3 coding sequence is TGCAGCGGTCGGAACACTGAAGCTTTCTTT. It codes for CSGRNTEAFF.

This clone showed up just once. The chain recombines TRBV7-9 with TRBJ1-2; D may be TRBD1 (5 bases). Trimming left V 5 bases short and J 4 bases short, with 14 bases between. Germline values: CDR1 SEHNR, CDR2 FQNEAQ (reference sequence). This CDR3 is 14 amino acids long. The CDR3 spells CASSPDTTSYGYTF. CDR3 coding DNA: TGTGCCAGCAGCCCGGACACAACGTCCTATGGCTACACCTTC.